The 17 T cell receptor beta chains below come from one sample, sequenced in a study of blood T cell repertoires in COVID-19. Measured with immunoSEQ multiplex PCR; TCRdb has only the in-frame clones, and not every one. The sample gives about 140,000 clones, over 75% of which show up once; approximately 3% is in the top ten. The sequencing sample was made of peripheral blood. The receptors derive from a woman aged 60 to 75 with active COVID-19.

This clone was observed a few times. The rearrangement uses TRBV12-5 and TRBJ1-1; tentative D call: TRBD1 (5 bases). The V end was cut by 8 bases, the J end by 4 bases, with 14 bases between. The germline CDR1 and CDR2 sequences are LGHNT and FRNRAP. The CDR3 consists of 13 residues. The CDR3 spells CASQGSWGTEAFF. The CDR3 DNA reads TGTGCTAGTCAGGGCTCCTGGGGCACTGAAGCTTTCTTT.

V and J are TRBV12-3 or TRBV12-4 and TRBJ2-7, with D maybe TRBD2 (5 bases). This CDR3 has 13 amino acids. V lost 0 bases and J 3 bases, leaving 6 bases between the germline ends. The CDR3 coding sequence is TGTGCCAGCAGTTTAGCGGGAGTCTACGAGCAGTACTTC. This codes for CASSLAGVYEQYF.

This chain links TRBV10-3 with TRBJ2-7; D might be TRBD1 (6 bases). The V end was cut by 4 bases, the J end by 3 bases, with 16 bases between. CDR1 and CDR2 (germline): ENHRY, SYGVKD. The CDR3 has 15 amino acids. CDR3 amino acids: CAISVSGQGSYEQYF. CDR3 nucleotide sequence: TGTGCCATCAGTGTGTCGGGTCAGGGGAGCTACGAGCAGTACTTC.

The chain uses TRBV2 and TRBJ2-7; weak D call: TRBD2 (5 bases). Trimming took 6 bases from V and 3 from J, leaving 15 bases between them. Germline V lookup: CDR1 SNHLY, CDR2 FYNNEI. The CDR3 covers 14 residues. The CDR3 coding sequence is TGTGCCAGCAGCAGGTCGCTAGCTCACTACGAGCAGTACTTC. Translation: CASSRSLAHYEQYF.

The sample holds one count of this clone. This CDR3 is CASSFLASHEQFF. The CDR3 coding sequence is TGTGCCAGCAGCTTCCTAGCTAGCCATGAGCAGTTCTTC. V usage is TRBV7-2 and J usage is TRBJ2-1, with D perhaps matching TRBD2 (5 bases). This CDR3 is built from 13 residues. Trimming took 3 bases from V and 8 from J, leaving 11 bases between them. Germline V lookup: CDR1 SGHTA, CDR2 FQGNSA.

The chain recombines TRBV28 with TRBJ1-2; TRBD1 matches at 7 bases. The germline V gene has CDR1 MDHEN and CDR2 SYDVKM. The CDR3 spans 14 residues. V was pared by 6 bases and J by 7 bases, with 11 bases of the junction left unmatched. The CDR3: CASSIRQGRAGYTF. CDR3 sequence (DNA): TGTGCCAGCAGCATAAGACAGGGCCGGGCTGGCTACACCTTC.

The gene calls are TRBV4-3 and TRBJ2-3; 8 bases align to TRBD2. Trimming cost V 4 bases and J 0 bases; bases outside gene matches: 9. The length of the CDR3 is 17 residues. CDR1 LGHNA and CDR2 YSLEER come from the germline V gene. CDR3 bases: TGCGCCAGCAGCCGGTCCGGACTAGCAGTTAGCACAGATACGCAGTATTTT. Encoded protein: CASSRSGLAVSTDTQYF.

This chain connects TRBV30 to TRBJ2-7; D possibly corresponds to TRBD2 (6 bases). V was clipped by 4 bases and J by 2 bases, with 9 bases between them. Germline V lookup: CDR1 GTSNPN, CDR2 SVGIG (reference sequence). This CDR3 comprises 12 residues. CDR3: CAWTRDAYEQYF. The CDR3 DNA sequence: TGTGCCTGGACGCGGGATGCCTACGAGCAGTACTTC. Complete variable domain (other parts from reference TRBV30 and TRBJ2-7): SQTIHQWPATLVQPVGSPLSLECTVEGTSNPNLYWYRQAAGRGLQLLFYSVGIGQISSEVPQNLSASRPQDRQFILSSKKLLLSDSGFYLCAWTRDAYEQYFGPGTRLTVT.

The V and J genes are TRBV7-2 and TRBJ2-2; D ambiguous. The ends were cut back, 2 bases at V and 6 bases at J, with 13 bases in the middle. The CDR3 is 15 residues long. Germline V gene sequence: CDR1 SGHTA, CDR2 FQGNSA. The CDR3 nucleotides are TGTGCCAGCAGCTTATCTCGACTTCCACCCGGGGAGCTGTTTTTT. The encoded protein is CASSLSRLPPGELFF.

The chain uses TRBV4-1 and TRBJ2-2; TRBD2 is a possible D gene (5 bases). V lost 6 bases to trimming and J lost 5 bases, with 22 bases between them. Germline V CDR1 and CDR2: MGHRA, YSYEKL. The CDR3 length is 17 residues. CDR3 sequence: CASSLGSRGSLTGELFF. In DNA form, the CDR3 reads TGCGCCAGCAGTCTGGGGAGCCGGGGATCACTAACCGGGGAGCTGTTTTTT.

The CDR3 spells CASSYFRVSNQPQHF. Here the CDR3 DNA reads TGTGCCAGCAGTTACTTCAGGGTTAGCAATCAGCCCCAGCATTTT. The chain employs TRBV6-2 or TRBV6-3 and TRBJ1-5; D perhaps matches TRBD1 (5 bases). V lost 1 base, J lost 0 bases, and 7 bases lay in between. CDR1 and CDR2 from the germline V gene are MNHEY and SVGEGT. This CDR3 is 15 amino acids long.

The gene calls are TRBV11-2 and TRBJ2-5; D is unclear. The V gene lost 2 bases and the J gene lost 2 bases, with 9 bases spanning the gap. There are 14 residues in the CDR3. In germline, CDR1 is SGHAT, CDR2 FQNNGV. The CDR3 sequence: CASSLISLQETQYF. The CDR3 region has the DNA TGTGCCAGCAGCTTAATAAGCCTACAAGAGACCCAGTACTTC.

This clone was seen a single time. The V call is TRBV27, the J call TRBJ2-7; 7 bases align to TRBD1. Trimming took 5 bases from V and 7 from J; bases not matched to a gene: 20. This CDR3 has 17 residues. Germline V gives CDR1 MNHEY, CDR2 SMNVEV (reference sequence). The CDR3 sequence is CASSPLVFAQGVEEQYF. The DNA for the CDR3 is TGTGCCAGCAGTCCTCTAGTTTTCGCGCAGGGGGTTGAAGAGCAGTACTTC.

The chain recombines TRBV27 with TRBJ2-7, with D maybe TRBD2 (6 bases). Per the germline V gene, CDR1 is MNHEY and CDR2 is SMNVEV (reference sequence). This CDR3 contains 15 residues. V shed 3 bases and J shed 0 bases, with 12 bases lying between them. CDR3 in DNA: TGTGCCAGCAGTTTGGCGGGGTTAGGCTCCTACGAGCAGTACTTC. Encoded protein: CASSLAGLGSYEQYF.

The chain joins TRBV28 to TRBJ2-7; 7 nucleotides line up with TRBD2. The germline V gene has CDR1 MDHEN and CDR2 SYDVKM. The V segment lost 6 bases and the J segment 0 bases; nucleotides outside the gene matches: 8. The CDR3 spans 15 residues. The CDR3 sequence is CASRRGAGPSYEQYF. In nucleotides, the CDR3 is TGTGCCAGCAGGCGGGGAGCGGGACCCTCCTACGAGCAGTACTTC.

The V and J genes are TRBV18 and TRBJ2-3, with no clear D. The CDR3 runs to 14 residues. V was trimmed by 3 bases and J by 0 bases, leaving 7 bases between them. The germline V gene has CDR1 KGHSH and CDR2 LQKENI. The CDR3 DNA follows: TGTGCCAGCTCACCCGCCGCGAGCACAGATACGCAGTATTTT. Amino acids: CASSPAASTDTQYF.

V usage is TRBV7-3 and J usage is TRBJ2-3, with TRBD2 matching 7 bases. Trimming took 5 bases from V and 3 from J; bases not matched to a gene: 8. The CDR3 sequence is 15 residues long. Germline V gene lookup returns CDR1 SGHTA and CDR2 FQGTGA. CDR3 region: CASSALPSGTDTQYF. The CDR3 nucleotides are TGTGCCAGCAGCGCCCTCCCTAGCGGAACAGATACGCAGTATTTT.